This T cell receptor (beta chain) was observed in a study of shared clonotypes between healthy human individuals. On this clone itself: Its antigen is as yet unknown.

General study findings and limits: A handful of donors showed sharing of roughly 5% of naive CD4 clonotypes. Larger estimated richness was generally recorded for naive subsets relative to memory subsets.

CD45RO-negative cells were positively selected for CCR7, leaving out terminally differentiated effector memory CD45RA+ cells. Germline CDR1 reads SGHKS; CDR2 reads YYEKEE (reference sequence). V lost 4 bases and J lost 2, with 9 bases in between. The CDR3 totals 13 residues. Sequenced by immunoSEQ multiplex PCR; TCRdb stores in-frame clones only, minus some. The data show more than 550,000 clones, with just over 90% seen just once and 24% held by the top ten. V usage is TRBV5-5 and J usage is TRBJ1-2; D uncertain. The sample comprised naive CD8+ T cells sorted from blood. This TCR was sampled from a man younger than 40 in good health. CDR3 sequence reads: CASSPDSNYGYTF. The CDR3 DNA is TGTGCCAGCAGCCCAGACTCAAACTATGGCTACACCTTC.